This note documents a single T cell receptor beta chain sequence. Its antigen is currently unknown. The junction departs from germline at one end; a sequencing error may be responsible. The CDR3 has 23 residues. Per germline, CDR1 SGHVS and CDR2 FNYEAQ. Each CDR3 protein is one row after TCRdb ran MiXCR on the PCR reads. This sample has about 40,000 distinct CDR3 sequences, with 15% to 20% found just once. The data stem from a study of molecular identifiers for immune sequencing clone quantification. Study observations and caveats: Effector cells kept over 97% of their molecules in clones above 20 RNA copies, while naive cells kept under 1% there.

The rearrangement links TRBV7-6 to TRBJ2-5, with 12 bases aligning to TRBD1. The receptor was isolated from a human donor in good health. Some libraries in this study had Jurkat cell RNA spiked in. Sequenced input: naive CD8+ T cells from blood, with Jurkat cell RNA spiked in. The sample's subset: FACS-sorted CD8+CD4-CCR7+CD45RA+ naive T cells. The CDR3 region is CAGSLDWGQGAETSWATKETQYF. Here the CDR3 DNA reads TGTGCCGGCAGCTTAGACTGGGGACAGGGGGCCGAGACTAGCTGGGCAACTAAAGAGACCCAGTACTTC. The whole variable domain, remainder taken from reference TRBV7-6 and TRBJ2-5, is GAGVSQSPRYKVTKRGQDVALRCDPISGHVSLYWYRQALGQGPEFLTYFNYEAQQDKSGLPNDRFSAERPEGSISTLTIQRTEQRDSAMYRCAGSLDWGQGAETSWATKETQYFGPGTRLLVL.